The 23 T cell receptor beta chains below come from one sample, sequenced in a study of cytotoxic CD8 clonotypes in ibrutinib-treated CLL (dated by TCRdb to about 2021). Libraries were built with the immunoSEQ multiplex PCR assay. The source is immuneACCESS, and TCRdb retained only in-frame sequences with V and J called. Part of the clones is not carried over; for the studies checked, unresolved V genes explain less than half of this, and the remainder is unexplained. Counted in this sample were more than 200,000 clones; 70% of them appeared once. 15% of the sample rests with the top ten. In the paper's terms, the time point label means: less than 30 months on ibrutinib. Sequenced material: PBMCs, taken after 24 months of ibrutinib treatment. The receptors were sampled from a human donor with chronic lymphocytic leukemia.

This chain connects TRBV7-8 to TRBJ2-1; 8 nucleotides match TRBD1. Germline values: CDR1 SGHVS, CDR2 FQNEAQ. The junction had 2 bases not matched to a gene; V was cut back by 4 bases and J by 6 bases. The CDR3 contains 13 residues. The CDR3 sequence is CASSSRGPNEQFF. CDR3 sequence (DNA): TGTGCCAGCAGCTCCAGGGGGCCCAATGAGCAGTTCTTC. The full variable domain, completed using reference TRBV7-8 and TRBJ2-1, is GAGVSQSPRYKVAKRGQDVALRCDPISGHVSLFWYQQALGQGPEFLTYFQNEAQLDKSGLPSDRFFAERPEGSVSTLKIQRTQQEDSAVYLCASSSRGPNEQFFGPGTRLTVL.

This rearrangement joins TRBV27 to TRBJ1-5; D is possibly TRBD1 (5 bases). The CDR3 totals 15 residues. V dropped 6 bases and J dropped 3 bases, with 15 bases sitting between them. Looked up from germline, CDR1 is MNHEY and CDR2 is SMNVEV (reference sequence). The CDR3 protein is CASSRDGYLNQPQHF. CDR3 DNA: TGTGCCAGCAGCCGGGACGGGTACCTCAATCAGCCCCAGCATTTT.

Here the CDR3 DNA reads TGTGCCAGCAGCTTAGGTCAGGGGTTAGGAGATACGCAGTATTTT. It is translated as CASSLGQGLGDTQYF. J is TRBJ2-3 and V is TRBV7-3; D may be TRBD1 (6 bases). The germline V gene has CDR1 SGHTA and CDR2 FQGTGA. The CDR3 has 15 amino acids. V was cut by 2 bases and J by 5 bases, with 14 bases left in between. Combining the CDR3 with reference TRBV7-3 and TRBJ2-3 gives the whole variable domain GAGVSQTPSNKVTEKGKYVELRCDPISGHTALYWYRQSLGQGPEFLIYFQGTGAADDSGLPNDRFFAVRPEGSVSTLKIQRTERGDSAVYLCASSLGQGLGDTQYFGPGTRLTVL.

DNA of the CDR3: TGTGCCAGCAGTCTGGCAGGGGCGGGAGGGCGGTTAAATGAGCAGTTCTTC. It encodes CASSLAGAGGRLNEQFF. The chain combines TRBV28 with TRBJ2-1; 9 nucleotides align to TRBD2. CDR3 length equals 17 residues. Germline V gene sequence: CDR1 MDHEN, CDR2 SYDVKM. The junction had 15 bases not matched to a gene; V was cut back by 5 bases and J by 7 bases.

V usage is TRBV6-5 and J usage is TRBJ2-1; TRBD1 agrees at 9 bases. With 5 bases clipped from V and 3 bases from J, the junction kept 5 bases outside the gene matches. Germline V CDR1 and CDR2: MNHEY, SVGAGI. There are 15 residues in the CDR3. In DNA, the CDR3 is TGTGCCAGCAGTCCTCAGGACAGGGGCTACAATGAGCAGTTCTTC. This translates into CASSPQDRGYNEQFF.

The V and J genes are TRBV25-1 and TRBJ1-5; D not certain. V lost 4 bases to trimming and J lost 0 bases, with 13 bases between them. Germline assignment: CDR1 MGHDK and CDR2 SYGVNS. This CDR3 region has 16 residues. The CDR3 nucleotides read TGTGCCAGCAGTGCCTTGACGCATGATAGCAATCAGCCCCAGCATTTT. Its protein product is CASSALTHDSNQPQHF. The whole variable domain, remainder taken from reference TRBV25-1 and TRBJ1-5, is EADIYQTPRYLVIGTGKKITLECSQTMGHDKMYWYQQDPGMELHLIHYSYGVNSTEKGDLSSESTVSRIRTEHFPLTLESARPSHTSQYLCASSALTHDSNQPQHFGDGTRLSIL.

This clone appeared a single time. The J gene is TRBJ2-1, the V gene TRBV15; tentatively, D is TRBD1 (6 bases). The CDR3 is 16 residues long. Germline V gene data show CDR1 as LNHNV and CDR2 as YYDKDF (reference sequence). The V and J ends lost 0 bases and 7 bases respectively, with 16 bases between them. The CDR3 nucleotides are TGTGCCACCAGCAGAGATGCTGGGTGGGGGCTAAATGAGCAGTTCTTC. Translated: CATSRDAGWGLNEQFF.

This chain joins TRBV28 and TRBJ1-1; a weak D match, TRBD1 (5 bases). Germline assignment: CDR1 MDHEN and CDR2 SYDVKM. The CDR3 covers 16 residues. Trimming removed 7 bases from V and 0 bases from J, with 18 bases in between. CDR3 in amino acids: CASTYVKGHMNTEAFF. The CDR3 nucleotides read TGTGCCAGCACCTACGTGAAAGGACATATGAACACTGAAGCTTTCTTT.

V and J are TRBV5-4 and TRBJ2-5; D gene unclear. Trimming removed 0 bases from V and 5 bases from J, with 8 bases in between. The germline gives CDR1 SGHNT, CDR2 YYREEE (reference sequence). The CDR3 runs 13 residues. CDR3 bases: TGTGCCAGCAGCTTGGAACCCCACGAGACCCAGTACTTC. It is translated as CASSLEPHETQYF.

V usage is TRBV29-1 and J usage is TRBJ2-5; tentative D call: TRBD2 (6 bases). Trimming shortened V by 4 bases and J by 5 bases, and 17 bases separated the two germline ends. Germline V gene data show CDR1 as SQVTM and CDR2 as ANQGSEA. The CDR3 loop spans 14 amino acids. As DNA, the CDR3 is TGCAGCGTTGCGGCGGCTAGAGCGGGCGAGACCCAGTACTTC. Translated, it gives CSVAAARAGETQYF.

The genes are TRBV18 and TRBJ2-3; D tentatively fits TRBD1 or TRBD2 (5 bases each). The CDR3 spans 14 residues. V lost 3 bases, J lost 3 bases, and 10 bases lay in between. Looked up from germline, CDR1 is KGHSH and CDR2 is LQKENI. The CDR3 nucleotides are TGTGCCAGCTCACCGCAGAGGGGTACAGATACGCAGTATTTT. Its translation is CASSPQRGTDTQYF. The variable domain in full, completed from reference TRBV18 and TRBJ2-3, reads NAGVMQNPRHLVRRRGQEARLRCSPMKGHSHVYWYRQLPEEGLKFMVYLQKENIIDESGMPKERFSAEFPKEGPSILRIQQVVRGDSAAYFCASSPQRGTDTQYFGPGTRLTVL.

The chain carries TRBV30 and TRBJ2-1, with no clear D. The length of the CDR3 is 14 residues. The germline V and J ends were trimmed by 5 bases and 8 bases, with 19 bases remaining between them. Germline assignment: CDR1 GTSNPN and CDR2 SVGIG (reference sequence). CDR3 protein: CAWDSNVPADEQFF. CDR3 in DNA: TGTGCCTGGGACTCGAATGTGCCAGCCGATGAGCAGTTCTTC.

V gene TRBV2 combines with J gene TRBJ1-4, with D maybe TRBD1 (6 bases). CDR3 size: 17 residues. Deletions cut 2 bases from V and 13 bases from J, with 26 bases between. Per germline, CDR1 SNHLY and CDR2 FYNNEI. CDR3 nucleotides: TGTGCCAGCAGTGAAAAGGGCCACACAACCCGAAAAGGGGGACTGTTTTTT. The encoded protein is CASSEKGHTTRKGGLFF.

CDR3 coding DNA: TGTGCCAGCTGTGACGGACTAGCATACAATGAGCAGTTCTTC. Translation: CASCDGLAYNEQFF. V and J are TRBV7-2 and TRBJ2-1, with 8 bases that match TRBD2. The CDR3 consists of 14 residues. Germline assignment: CDR1 SGHTA and CDR2 FQGNSA. After removal of 8 bases from V and 4 bases from J, the junction contained 7 bases not matched to a gene.

V usage is TRBV5-1 and J usage is TRBJ2-7; 10 nucleotides line up with TRBD2. This CDR3 spans 14 amino acids. The ends lost 5 bases at V and 4 bases at J; junction bases unmatched: 6. Germline V gives CDR1 SGHRS, CDR2 YFSETQ. The CDR3 here is CASRQAGGYYEQYF. The CDR3 nucleotides read TGCGCCAGCAGGCAAGCGGGAGGGTATTACGAGCAGTACTTC.

The chain combines TRBV4-3 with TRBJ2-3; tentatively, D is TRBD2 (6 bases). Germline CDR1 LGHNA, CDR2 YSLEER. Deletions cut 4 bases from V and 4 bases from J, with 15 bases between. The CDR3 spans 15 residues. Written as DNA, the CDR3 is TGCGCCAGCAGCCGTAGCGGCTTGGACGCAGATACGCAGTATTTT. Its translation is CASSRSGLDADTQYF.

The rearrangement uses TRBV13 and TRBJ2-2; 7 bases agree with TRBD2. Germline values: CDR1 PRHDT, CDR2 FYEKMQ (reference sequence). The CDR3 has 16 amino acids. With V trimmed by 5 bases and J by 3 bases, 9 bases remained unmatched. The DNA for the CDR3 is TGTGCCAGCAGCCACCGACGCAGCGGGGACACCGGGGAGCTGTTTTTT. This sequence encodes CASSHRRSGDTGELFF.

The chain recombines TRBV5-4 with TRBJ2-3; 10 nucleotides line up with TRBD2. V lost 2 bases and J lost 0; bases outside the gene matches: 6. The CDR3 extends over 17 amino acids. Germline assignment: CDR1 SGHNT and CDR2 YYREEE (reference sequence). The CDR3 bases are TGTGCCAGCAGCTTAAAGCGGGAGGGCCTAAGCACAGATACGCAGTATTTT. Residues: CASSLKREGLSTDTQYF.

The V gene is TRBV5-5, the J gene TRBJ2-3, with a weak D call TRBD2 (6 bases). Between the trimmed V and J ends, which lost 4 bases and 2 bases, there was a span of 20 bases. This CDR3 has 17 amino acids. Germline V lookup: CDR1 SGHKS, CDR2 YYEKEE (reference sequence). This CDR3 reads CASSPLGGSGATDTQYF. CDR3 nucleotides: TGTGCCAGCAGCCCCCTTGGGGGTAGCGGTGCCACAGATACGCAGTATTTT.

This rearrangement joins TRBV4-2 to TRBJ2-7; either TRBD1 or TRBD2 may fit D (7 bases each). CDR1 and CDR2 (germline): LGHNA, YNFKEQ. Trimming removed 3 bases at V and 1 base at J, with 22 bases between. This CDR3 contains 18 residues. The CDR3 sequence: CASSHGMWSGTASYEQYF. DNA of the CDR3: TGTGCCAGCAGCCATGGGATGTGGAGCGGGACAGCATCCTACGAGCAGTACTTC.

This clone occurred once. V is TRBV29-1 and J is TRBJ2-1; the D call may be TRBD1 or TRBD2 (6 bases each). CDR1 is SQVTM, CDR2 ANQGSEA, per germline. Trimming removed 0 bases from V and 6 bases from J, with 15 bases in between. This CDR3 is 15 amino acids long. DNA for the CDR3: TGCAGCGTTGAAGAGCCAACAGGGACTCGCAATGAGCAGTTCTTC. Encoded protein: CSVEEPTGTRNEQFF.

The chain uses TRBV30 and TRBJ2-1, with no clear D. V was trimmed by 2 bases and J by 6 bases, leaving 5 bases between them. The CDR3 has 11 amino acids. CDR1 and CDR2 (germline): GTSNPN, SVGIG (reference sequence). The CDR3: CAWSRGNEQFF. The DNA of the CDR3 is TGTGCCTGGAGTAGAGGCAATGAGCAGTTCTTC. The full variable domain, with the rest looked up from reference TRBV30 and TRBJ2-1, is SQTIHQWPATLVQPVGSPLSLECTVEGTSNPNLYWYRQAAGRGLQLLFYSVGIGQISSEVPQNLSASRPQDRQFILSSKKLLLSDSGFYLCAWSRGNEQFFGPGTRLTVL.

This clone was seen a few times. The chain links TRBV7-2 to TRBJ1-1; TRBD1 aligns across 8 bases. The CDR3 loop spans 11 amino acids. V dropped 5 bases and J dropped 7; count of bases not matched to a gene: 0. Germline assignment: CDR1 SGHTA and CDR2 FQGNSA. The DNA of the CDR3 is TGTGCCAGCAGCGGACAGGGTGAAGCTTTCTTT. Amino acid sequence: CASSGQGEAFF.